One and the same sample provided the 10 T cell receptor beta chains below, sequenced in a study of a mutant IDH1 vaccine in newly diagnosed glioma. Time point reported: week 23, last vaccination. Each vaccine dose was 300 ug of mutant IDH1 20-mer peptide, with topical imiquimod. These receptors have no identified antigens. TCRdb keeps only in-frame clones here, not all; method: immunoSEQ multiplex PCR. This sample carries about 82,000 clones, approximately 85% of them seen once, and the ten largest clones take 2% to 2.5%. The starting material was PBMCs, obtained from a glioma patient whose treatment included an IDH1 peptide vaccine. The receptors originated from a man aged 30-40 years with glioma. Some clones in this sample may be carry-over from other donors' samples.

The gene calls are TRBV5-8 and TRBJ1-2; D is perhaps TRBD1 (6 bases). Germline V gene sequence: CDR1 SGHTS, CDR2 YDEGEE. The CDR3 length is 12 residues. Trimming stripped 2 bases from V and 7 bases from J, with 9 bases between. CDR3 sequence: CASSFDRIGYTF. The CDR3 coding sequence is TGTGCCAGCAGCTTCGACAGGATTGGCTACACCTTC.

V gene TRBV5-1 combines with J gene TRBJ2-1; D is unresolved. Between the trimmed V and J ends, which lost 0 bases and 9 bases, there was a span of 7 bases. Per germline, CDR1 SGHRS and CDR2 YFSETQ. CDR3 length equals 12 residues. This chain's CDR3 is CASSLDTGEQFF. The CDR3 DNA follows: TGCGCCAGCAGCTTGGATACTGGTGAGCAGTTCTTC.

The chain joins TRBV6-1 to TRBJ2-7; no clear D. The germline CDR1 and CDR2 sequences are MNHNS and SASEGT. V lost 5 bases to trimming and J lost 1 base, with 15 bases between them. CDR3 size: 15 residues. CDR3: CASSPLGPSSYEQYF. DNA of the CDR3: TGTGCCAGCAGTCCCCTTGGGCCATCATCCTACGAGCAGTACTTC.

The chain recombines TRBV5-6 with TRBJ2-2, with D unclear. The germline V gene encodes CDR1 SGHDT and CDR2 YYEEEE. The germline V and J ends were trimmed by 3 bases and 1 base, with 4 bases remaining between them. The CDR3 covers 13 residues. The CDR3 spells CASSWGNTGELFF. The CDR3 bases are TGTGCCAGCAGCTGGGGGAACACCGGGGAGCTGTTTTTT.

This sequence joins TRBV7-9 and TRBJ1-1; D unresolved. The CDR3 is 13 residues long. From germline, CDR1 is SEHNR and CDR2 FQNEAQ (reference sequence). The V gene lost 3 bases and the J gene lost 8 bases, with 13 bases spanning the gap. CDR3 in DNA: TGTGCCAGCAGCTTTTCTGGGCCCACCGAAGCTTTCTTT. Its protein product is CASSFSGPTEAFF.

The genes are TRBV29-1 and TRBJ2-7; D possibly uses TRBD1 or TRBD2 (6 bases each). Germline assignment: CDR1 SQVTM and CDR2 ANQGSEA. Deletions cut 2 bases from V and 2 bases from J, with 10 bases between. This CDR3 region has 13 residues. This chain's CDR3 is CSVEPGGAYEQYF. The CDR3 nucleotides are TGCAGCGTTGAACCCGGGGGCGCCTACGAGCAGTACTTC.

The V call is TRBV13, the J call TRBJ1-2, with a weak D call TRBD1 (5 bases). Germline-derived CDR1 and CDR2 are PRHDT and FYEKMQ (reference sequence). V lost 5 bases to trimming and J lost 5 bases, with 18 bases between them. CDR3 length: 15 amino acids. The CDR3 spells CASSTTEDRDYGYTF. As DNA, the CDR3 is TGTGCCAGCAGCACCACGGAAGACAGAGATTATGGCTACACCTTC.

The chain couples TRBV7-9 to TRBJ2-7; maybe TRBD1 (6 bases). Germline V gives CDR1 SEHNR, CDR2 FQNEAQ (reference sequence). The V end was cut by 5 bases, the J end by 6 bases, with 17 bases between. The CDR3 is 14 residues long. CDR3 loop: CASSLTGFPSEQYF. The DNA for the CDR3 is TGTGCCAGCAGCCTAACAGGGTTCCCCTCCGAGCAGTACTTC. Full variable domain (outside the CDR3, taken from reference TRBV7-9 and TRBJ2-7): DTGVSQNPRHKITKRGQNVTFRCDPISEHNRLYWYRQTLGQGPEFLTYFQNEAQLEKSRLLSDRFSAERPKGSFSTLEIQRTEQGDSAMYLCASSLTGFPSEQYFGPGTRLTVT.

The V and J genes are TRBV2 and TRBJ1-2, with D possibly TRBD1 on 6 matching bases. The CDR3 consists of 12 residues. Germline V lookup: CDR1 SNHLY, CDR2 FYNNEI. V lost 7 bases to trimming and J lost 8 bases, with 14 bases between them. CDR3 sequence reads: CASIYDRLGYTF. The CDR3 DNA reads as TGTGCCAGCATATACGACAGGTTGGGCTACACCTTC.

The rearrangement links TRBV5-1 to TRBJ2-5, with 13 bases fitting TRBD2. The V segment lost 3 bases and the J segment 2 bases; nucleotides outside the gene matches: 4. Germline assignment: CDR1 SGHRS and CDR2 YFSETQ. The CDR3 has 16 amino acids. The CDR3 region is CASSSRLAGGQETQYF. CDR3 nucleotide sequence: TGCGCCAGCAGCTCCCGACTAGCGGGGGGACAAGAGACCCAGTACTTC. The full variable domain, rest sourced from reference TRBV5-1 and TRBJ2-5, is KAGVTQTPRYLIKTRGQQVTLSCSPISGHRSVSWYQQTPGQGLQFLFEYFSETQRNKGNFPGRFSGRQFSNSRSEMNVSTLELGDSALYLCASSSRLAGGQETQYFGPGTRLLVL.